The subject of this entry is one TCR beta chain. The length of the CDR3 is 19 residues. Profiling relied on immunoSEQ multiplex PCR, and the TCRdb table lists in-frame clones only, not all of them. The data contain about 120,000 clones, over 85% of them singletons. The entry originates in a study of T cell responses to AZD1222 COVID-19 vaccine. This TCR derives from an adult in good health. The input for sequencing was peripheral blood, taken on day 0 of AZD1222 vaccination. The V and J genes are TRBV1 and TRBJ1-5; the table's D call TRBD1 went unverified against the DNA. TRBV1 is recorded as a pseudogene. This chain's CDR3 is CTSSQDRGQNLDSNQPQHF. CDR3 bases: TGCACCAGCAGCCAAGATCGGGGACAGAATCTTGATAGCAATCAGCCCCAGCATTTT.